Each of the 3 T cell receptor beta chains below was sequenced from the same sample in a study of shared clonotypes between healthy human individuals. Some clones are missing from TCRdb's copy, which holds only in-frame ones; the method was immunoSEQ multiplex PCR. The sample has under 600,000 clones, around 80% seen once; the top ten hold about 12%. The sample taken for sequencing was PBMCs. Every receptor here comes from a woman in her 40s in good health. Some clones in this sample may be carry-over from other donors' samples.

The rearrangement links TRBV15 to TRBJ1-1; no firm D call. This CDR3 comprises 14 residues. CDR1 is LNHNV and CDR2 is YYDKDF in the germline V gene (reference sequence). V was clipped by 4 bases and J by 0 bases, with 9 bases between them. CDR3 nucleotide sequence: TGTGCCACCAGCAAAGACGGGTTGAACACTGAAGCTTTCTTT. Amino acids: CATSKDGLNTEAFF.

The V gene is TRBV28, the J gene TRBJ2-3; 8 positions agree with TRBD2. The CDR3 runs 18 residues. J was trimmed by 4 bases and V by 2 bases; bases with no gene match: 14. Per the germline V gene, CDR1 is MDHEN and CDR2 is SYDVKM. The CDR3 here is CASSLAPGLEIPPDTQYF. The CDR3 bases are TGTGCCAGCAGTTTAGCCCCGGGACTAGAAATCCCCCCAGATACGCAGTATTTT.

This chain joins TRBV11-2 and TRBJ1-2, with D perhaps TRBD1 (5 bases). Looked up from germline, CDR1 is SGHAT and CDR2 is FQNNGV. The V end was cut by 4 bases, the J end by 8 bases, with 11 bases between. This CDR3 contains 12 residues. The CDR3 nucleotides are TGTGCCAGCAGCTCCATGGGGACCGGCTACACCTTC. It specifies CASSSMGTGYTF.